This T cell receptor (beta chain) appears in the sequencing data of a study of T cell repertoires in cytomegalovirus infection. Looking at the study overall: Matching HLA type and CMV infection were both indicated by public TCR beta signatures. Study-level points and caveats: Summed public TCR beta family frequency identified CMV carriers bearing the relevant HLA. Predominance within the ex vivo response was attributable to HLA-C-restricted CMV-specific TCR beta clonotypes.

Germline V gives CDR1 SGHAT, CDR2 FQDESV (reference sequence). This CDR3 is 15 amino acids long. V dropped 5 bases and J dropped 7; count of bases not matched to a gene: 13. TCRdb itself ran the reads through MiXCR, one entry per CDR3 protein. Of about 120,000 distinct CDR3 sequences detected, under 35% appear once; the ten largest clones hold more than 35%. Comments on this clonotype: The antigen remains undetermined.

The sample consisted of CD8+ T cells from cultured PBMCs, taken from culture after CMV antigen stimulation. The chain is built from TRBV11-1 and TRBJ2-7; 8 bases are shared with TRBD1. The receptor comes from a human donor in good health (CMV status not recorded). Some clones in this sample may be carry-over from other donors' samples. The CDR3 loop is CASSPFPGTGEEQYF. DNA of the CDR3: TGTGCCAGCAGCCCCTTTCCCGGGACAGGAGAAGAGCAGTACTTC. Filled out from reference TRBV11-1 and TRBJ2-7, the complete variable domain reads EAEVAQSPRYKITEKSQAVAFWCDPISGHATLYWYRQILGQGPELLVQFQDESVVDDSQLPKDRFSAERLKGVDSTLKIQPAELGDSAMYLCASSPFPGTGEEQYFGPGTRLTVT.